This T cell receptor beta chain was captured by sequencing in a study of blood T cells in healthy people across ages. General study points: PBMCs were not sorted, which prevented a conclusive comparison of naive versus antigen-experienced cells. The study found more naive CD4+ cells and higher diversity in long-lived than aged donors.

The CDR3 is 18 amino acids. The trim removed 1 base at V and 4 bases at J, leaving 8 bases unmatched. Per the germline V gene, CDR1 is SNHLY and CDR2 is FYNNEI. The individuals who served as donors were healthy Caucasians living in Russia, aged about 6 to 100. With regard to this clonotype: Antigen: not known.

A J-beta primer mix and a sample-barcoded 5' primer were used in a second PCR of roughly 6 to 12 cycles. Each single sample gave us at least 3 million CDR3-containing paired-end reads. TCRdb fed the 5' RACE reads into MiXCR, producing one record per CDR3 protein. The sample holds about 780,000 distinct CDR3 sequences, more than 35% seen once. Material: blood. V and J are TRBV2 and TRBJ2-2, with 11 nucleotides matching TRBD2. The receptor was derived from an elderly man in good health. The CDR3 loop reads CASSEELAGAPGTGELFF. The CDR3, as DNA: TGTGCCAGCAGTGAAGAACTAGCGGGAGCCCCGGGCACCGGGGAGCTGTTTTTT.